This TCR beta chain came from a study of OX40 agonist ivuxolimab in advanced cancers. The repertoire was sequenced with immunoSEQ multiplex PCR; TCRdb's copy has only in-frame clones and lacks some. The sample comprises approximately 60,000 clones, almost 95% of which are singletons, and roughly 18% rests with the top ten. The CDR3 is 17 residues long. Between the trimmed V and J ends, which lost 1 base and 5 bases, there was a span of 18 bases. CDR1 and CDR2 from the germline V gene are SGHDN and FVKESK. The sample was CD4+ or CD8+ T cells sorted from blood, taken in a trial of the OX40 agonist ivuxolimab. This chain joins TRBV14 and TRBJ2-1; D perhaps matches TRBD2 (6 bases). The sequence came from an adult with an advanced solid tumor such as melanoma, head and neck, liver or kidney cancer. This CDR3 is CASSQGTGVYTHNEQFF. CDR3 nucleotide sequence: TGTGCCAGCAGCCAAGGAACGGGAGTTTACACCCACAATGAGCAGTTCTTC.